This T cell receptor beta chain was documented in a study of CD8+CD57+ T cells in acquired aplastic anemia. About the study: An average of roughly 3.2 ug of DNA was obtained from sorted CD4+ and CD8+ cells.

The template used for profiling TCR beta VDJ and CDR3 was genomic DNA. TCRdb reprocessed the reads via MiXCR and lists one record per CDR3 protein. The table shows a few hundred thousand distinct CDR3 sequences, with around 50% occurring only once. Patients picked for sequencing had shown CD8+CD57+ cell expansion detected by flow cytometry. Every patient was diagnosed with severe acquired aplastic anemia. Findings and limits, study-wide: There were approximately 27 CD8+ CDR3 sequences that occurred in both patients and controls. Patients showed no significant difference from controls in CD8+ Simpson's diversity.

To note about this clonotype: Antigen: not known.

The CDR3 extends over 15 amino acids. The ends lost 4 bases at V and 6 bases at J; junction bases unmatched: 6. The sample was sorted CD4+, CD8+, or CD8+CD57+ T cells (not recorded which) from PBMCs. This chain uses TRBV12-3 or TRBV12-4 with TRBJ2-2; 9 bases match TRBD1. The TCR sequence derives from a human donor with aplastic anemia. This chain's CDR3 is CASSWDRALPGELFF. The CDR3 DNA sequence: TGTGCCAGCAGTTGGGACAGGGCACTTCCCGGGGAGCTGTTTTTT.